The next 14 T cell receptor beta chains were all read from a single sample in a study of T cells after yellow fever vaccination. TCRdb processed the 5' RACE reads anew with MiXCR; each CDR3 protein has one entry. This table has fewer than 400,000 distinct CDR3 sequences, around a tenth appearing once. The sequences come from CD4+ T cells sorted from PBMCs, collected 45 days after the yellow fever booster vaccination. The receptors shown here come from a man between 18 and 35 years old who received the YFV17D yellow fever vaccine.

The chain links TRBV9 to TRBJ1-1; D is perhaps TRBD1 (6 bases). The germline V and J ends were trimmed by 3 bases and 4 bases, with 16 bases remaining between them. This CDR3 is 15 amino acids long. The germline CDR1 and CDR2 sequences are SGDLS and YYNGEE. Written as DNA, the CDR3 is TGTGCCAGCAGCGCTCAGGGGAGGTTAGGCACTGAAGCTTTCTTT. This gives the protein CASSAQGRLGTEAFF.

This clonotype has just a few counts. The chain carries TRBV12-3 or TRBV12-4 and TRBJ2-3, with 8 bases aligning to TRBD1. The CDR3 is made up of 18 amino acids. Trimming took 5 bases from V and 2 from J; bases not matched to a gene: 15. CDR3 DNA: TGTGCCAGCAGTCGTGGGGTTACAGGGGGTGCTTCCACAGATACGCAGTATTTT. Its protein is CASSRGVTGGASTDTQYF.

The chain has TRBV28 and TRBJ2-5; the D is unclear. Per the germline V gene, CDR1 is MDHEN and CDR2 is SYDVKM. V gave up 7 bases and J gave up 3 bases, with 9 bases separating them. The CDR3 consists of 12 residues. The CDR3 is CASTSWEETQYF. CDR3 DNA: TGTGCCAGCACGAGCTGGGAAGAGACCCAGTACTTC.

This clonotype was picked up many times. The chain recombines TRBV6-5 with TRBJ2-5; 14 nucleotides match TRBD2. From germline, CDR1 is MNHEY and CDR2 SVGAGI. This CDR3 is built from 14 residues. Trimming took 7 bases from V and 7 from J; bases not matched to a gene: 5. The CDR3 region has the DNA TGTGCCAGCAAAGGACTAGCGGGGGGTGGGACCCAGTACTTC. This encodes CASKGLAGGGTQYF.

This clonotype has only a few counts. The J gene is TRBJ1-3, the V gene TRBV7-4, with D possibly TRBD1 on 5 matching bases. CDR1 and CDR2 (germline): SGHVT, SQSDAQ. The CDR3 runs 17 residues. V was shortened by 1 base and J by 0 bases, with 13 bases between the two germline ends. For the CDR3, the DNA is TGTGCCAGCAGCTTAGGGGGGACGAGGAGCTCTGGAAACACCATATATTTT. It encodes CASSLGGTRSSGNTIYF.

V gene TRBV7-2 combines with J gene TRBJ1-2; a weak D match, TRBD1 (5 bases). Germline V CDR1 and CDR2: SGHTA, FQGNSA. Trimming left V 5 bases short and J 3 bases short, with 10 bases between. This CDR3 comprises 13 residues. CDR3: CASSPDTYYGYTF. CDR3 nucleotides: TGTGCCAGCAGCCCGGACACCTACTATGGCTACACCTTC.

This clonotype was picked up a small number of times. The chain combines TRBV12-3 or TRBV12-4 with TRBJ1-2; D remains ambiguous. This CDR3 is 13 amino acids long. V was pared by 2 bases and J by 4 bases, with 8 bases between. The CDR3 coding sequence is TGTGCCAGCAGTTTAAGGGCCGGCTATGGCTACACCTTC. This sequence encodes CASSLRAGYGYTF.

This clonotype was picked up a small number of times. The chain couples TRBV27 to TRBJ2-5; 7 bases line up with TRBD1. The CDR3 consists of 15 residues. The germline CDR1 and CDR2 sequences are MNHEY and SMNVEV (reference sequence). The V segment lost 5 bases and the J segment 5 bases; nucleotides outside the gene matches: 11. The CDR3, as DNA: TGTGCCAGCAGTCCCGGGACAGTCGTTGGGGAGACCCAGTACTTC. This translates into CASSPGTVVGETQYF.

This clonotype appeared many times. The chain couples TRBV20-1 to TRBJ2-5, with D perhaps matching TRBD1 (6 bases). The CDR3 sequence is 14 residues long. From germline, CDR1 is DFQATT and CDR2 SNEGSKA (reference sequence). V was shortened by 0 bases and J by 3 bases, with 11 bases between the two germline ends. CDR3 DNA sequence: TGCAGTGCTAGAGATCCCAGGGGCGAAGAGACCCAGTACTTC. Its translation is CSARDPRGEETQYF.

This clonotype was counted only a few times. The chain carries TRBV2 and TRBJ2-5; 7 bases align to TRBD1. The CDR3 totals 15 residues. Germline V gene sequence: CDR1 SNHLY, CDR2 FYNNEI. The J segment lost 5 bases and the V segment lost 5 bases, leaving 11 bases of the junction unmatched. The CDR3 protein is CASSTRTGVGETQYF. CDR3 nucleotide sequence: TGTGCCAGCAGTACCCGGACAGGCGTGGGGGAGACCCAGTACTTC.

CDR3 nucleotides: TGTGCCAGTTCGAGCCCGGGCGGCTACGAGCAGTACGTC. It encodes CASSSPGGYEQYV. This rearrangement joins TRBV2 to TRBJ2-7; D unresolved. CDR1 and CDR2 from the germline V gene are SNHLY and FYNNEI. V was trimmed by 9 bases and J by 3 bases, leaving 15 bases between them. The CDR3 has 13 amino acids.

The rearrangement links TRBV6-5 to TRBJ2-3; D is uncertain. Germline V CDR1 and CDR2: MNHEY, SVGAGI. Trimming cost V 4 bases and J 4 bases, with 9 bases left between them. CDR3 length equals 13 residues. CDR3 sequence (DNA): TGTGCCAGCAGTTTTTTTTCGTCAGATACGCAGTATTTT. Protein sequence: CASSFFSSDTQYF.

This clonotype showed up just a few times. The gene calls are TRBV5-1 and TRBJ1-3; 7 bases are a match to TRBD1. The CDR3 is 14 amino acids. Trimming removed 4 bases from V and 4 bases from J; junction bases left unmatched: 5. Germline V gene data show CDR1 as SGHRS and CDR2 as YFSETQ. Written as DNA, the CDR3 is TGCGCCAGCAGCCAAAGGGACAGCGGAAACACCATATATTTT. This translates into CASSQRDSGNTIYF.

Here the CDR3 reads CASSVEPQSSYNSPLHF. Here the CDR3 DNA reads TGTGCCAGCAGCGTAGAACCCCAGAGCTCCTATAATTCACCCCTCCACTTT. V is TRBV9 and J is TRBJ1-6, with D uncertain. V was trimmed by 0 bases and J by 0 bases, leaving 10 bases between them. CDR1 and CDR2 from the germline V gene are SGDLS and YYNGEE. This CDR3 is 17 amino acids long.